The 20 T cell receptor beta chains given below trace back to one sample, sequenced in a study of blood T cells in healthy people across ages (dated by TCRdb to about 2015). Library preparation used 5' RACE. The sequencer listed for this sample is Illumina HiSeq 2500. A second PCR of roughly 7 to 12 cycles was performed with a sample-barcoded 5' primer and a J-beta primer mix. The public reads were reprocessed in TCRdb via fastp at Q25 and MiXCR, keeping in-frame beta chains. All rows with the same CDR3 protein become a single entry with the most common DNA and genes. In this sample the table shows hundreds of thousands of distinct CDR3 sequences, approximately 48% of which occur a single time. The ten largest clonotypes hold approximately 19% of the sample. Sequencing input: blood. The receptors were sampled from a man in his 60s in good health.

The J gene is TRBJ2-6, the V gene TRBV20-1; D may be TRBD2 (6 bases). Trimming took off 5 bases at V and 0 bases at J, with 14 bases between the two ends. The CDR3 loop spans 16 amino acids. Germline CDR1 DFQATT, CDR2 SNEGSKA (reference sequence). CDR3 loop: CSAAGTPHSGANVLTF. Written as DNA, the CDR3 is TGCAGTGCTGCGGGGACTCCCCACTCTGGGGCCAACGTCCTGACTTTC.

This clonotype was detected only once. The chain uses TRBV6-5 and TRBJ1-5; D is ambiguous. The CDR3 is made up of 15 amino acids. Trimming left V 4 bases short and J 4 bases short, with 14 bases between. Germline V gene lookup returns CDR1 MNHEY and CDR2 SVGAGI. CDR3 DNA sequence: TGTGCCAGCAGTTCCCTAGGACTCCAAAATCAGCCCCAGCATTTT. Residues: CASSSLGLQNQPQHF.

The chain carries TRBV7-9 and TRBJ2-2; a weak D match, TRBD1 (6 bases). The ends were cut back, 6 bases at V and 5 bases at J, with 13 bases in the middle. This CDR3 contains 14 residues. The germline V gene encodes CDR1 SEHNR and CDR2 FQNEAQ (reference sequence). CDR3 sequence (DNA): TGTGCCAGCAGTCGGACAGACGGAACCGGGGAGCTGTTTTTT. Translation gives CASSRTDGTGELFF.

This clonotype has only one observation. A junction end diverges from the germline sequence, so it may reflect a read error. The J gene is TRBJ2-7, the V gene TRBV5-1, with D perhaps TRBD1 or TRBD2 (6 bases each). This CDR3 is built from 15 residues. CDR1 and CDR2 (germline): SGHRS, YFSETQ. The CDR3 region is CASSLNDGGSDEQYF. CDR3 coding DNA: TGCGCCAGCAGCCTTAACGACGGGGGCTCCGACGAGCAGTACTTC.

The chain couples TRBV6-1 to TRBJ1-2; TRBD1 might be the D (5 bases). Germline CDR1 MNHNS, CDR2 SASEGT. Between the trimmed V and J ends, which lost 9 bases and 5 bases, there was a span of 28 bases. The CDR3 runs 17 residues. CDR3 DNA sequence: TGTGCCAGTTCCCTATCTTGGCGGGGAGGGACGGCGTATGGCTACACCTTC. It yields the protein CASSLSWRGGTAYGYTF.

The chain combines TRBV2 with TRBJ1-4; TRBD1 might be the D (5 bases). Germline V lookup: CDR1 SNHLY, CDR2 FYNNEI. The CDR3 is 13 residues long. The V end was cut by 11 bases, the J end by 4 bases, with 14 bases between. The CDR3 here is CAGGRDYNEKLFF. The CDR3 nucleotides are TGTGCCGGCGGACGGGACTATAATGAAAAACTGTTTTTT.

This chain joins TRBV6-5 and TRBJ2-7; tentative D call: TRBD1 (6 bases). The CDR3 is 15 residues long. The germline CDR1 and CDR2 sequences are MNHEY and SVGAGI. Trimming removed 0 bases at V and 7 bases at J, with 16 bases between. In nucleotides, the CDR3 is TGTGCCAGCAGTTACTCGGAACAGGGTAGGACTGAGCAGTACTTC. Encoded protein: CASSYSEQGRTEQYF.

There are a few counts of this clonotype. The chain is built from TRBV9 and TRBJ2-5; no definite D call. Trimming cost V 0 bases and J 5 bases, with 8 bases left between them. CDR1 SGDLS and CDR2 YYNGEE come from the germline V gene. This CDR3 is 13 amino acids long. This chain's CDR3 is CASSVGDVETQYF. DNA for the CDR3: TGTGCCAGCAGCGTAGGTGATGTGGAGACCCAGTACTTC.

J is TRBJ2-5 and V is TRBV12-3 or TRBV12-4, with 7 bases aligning to TRBD1. Trimming took 7 bases from V and 5 from J; bases not matched to a gene: 4. The CDR3 runs to 12 residues. CDR3 protein: CASTPTGETQYF. CDR3 nucleotides: TGTGCCAGCACCCCGACAGGGGAGACCCAGTACTTC.

The CDR3 DNA sequence: TGTGCCAGCAGCCGGGAGGTGGGCAGGGGTAACACTGAAGCTTTCTTT. The encoded protein is CASSREVGRGNTEAFF. The chain joins TRBV7-8 to TRBJ1-1; D perhaps matches TRBD1 (6 bases). V dropped 5 bases and J dropped 2 bases, with 18 bases sitting between them. Germline CDR1 is SGHVS and CDR2 is FQNEAQ. The CDR3 consists of 16 residues. The whole variable domain, filled in from reference TRBV7-8 and TRBJ1-1, reads GAGVSQSPRYKVAKRGQDVALRCDPISGHVSLFWYQQALGQGPEFLTYFQNEAQLDKSGLPSDRFFAERPEGSVSTLKIQRTQQEDSAVYLCASSREVGRGNTEAFFGQGTRLTVV.

This clonotype was seen a few times. The rearrangement uses TRBV7-2 and TRBJ2-7, with D perhaps being TRBD1 or TRBD2 (5 bases each). This CDR3 is 16 amino acids long. Trimming stripped 1 base from V and 4 bases from J, with 17 bases between. Looked up from germline, CDR1 is SGHTA and CDR2 is FQGNSA. The CDR3 nucleotides read TGTGCCAGCAGCTTAGGAGTTCGAGGGGTTCAGTACGAGCAGTACTTC. Its translation: CASSLGVRGVQYEQYF. Supplemented by reference TRBV7-2 and TRBJ2-7, the full variable domain reads GAGVSQSPSNKVTEKGKDVELRCDPISGHTALYWYRQSLGQGLEFLIYFQGNSAPDKSGLPSDRFSAERTGGSVSTLTIQRTQQEDSAVYLCASSLGVRGVQYEQYFGPGTRLTVT.

This CDR3 reads CASSFLAGGTNNEQFF. For the CDR3, the DNA is TGTGCCAGCAGTTTTTTAGCGGGGGGGACGAACAATGAGCAGTTCTTC. This sequence joins TRBV6-2 or TRBV6-3 and TRBJ2-1, with 11 nucleotides matching TRBD2. J was trimmed by 5 bases and V by 4 bases; bases with no gene match: 7. From germline, CDR1 is MNHEY and CDR2 SVGEGT. The CDR3 runs 16 residues.

The chain has TRBV7-6 and TRBJ2-3; 7 positions agree with TRBD1. The CDR3 sequence is 14 residues long. The trim removed 5 bases at V and 2 bases at J, leaving 4 bases unmatched. From germline, CDR1 is SGHVS and CDR2 FNYEAQ. The CDR3 DNA sequence: TGTGCCAGCAGCGCGACAGGGATCACAGATACGCAGTATTTT. Its translation: CASSATGITDTQYF.

As DNA, the CDR3 is TGTGCCAGCATCATCGGTGGCGGGGATGAAAAACTGTTTTTT. The encoded protein is CASIIGGGDEKLFF. The chain recombines TRBV5-8 with TRBJ1-4, with D hard to call. Trimming stripped 6 bases from V and 6 bases from J, with 15 bases between. Germline CDR1 SGHTS, CDR2 YDEGEE. The CDR3 is made up of 14 amino acids.

This clonotype was observed a few times. The chain is built from TRBV5-1 and TRBJ1-2; 10 positions match TRBD1. This CDR3 is built from 14 residues. Germline V gene data show CDR1 as SGHRS and CDR2 as YFSETQ. V gave up 4 bases and J gave up 5 bases; unmatched junction bases: 5. The CDR3 DNA reads TGCGCCAGCAGCGGGGGACAGGGGAGTTATGGCTACACCTTC. Amino acids: CASSGGQGSYGYTF. Full variable domain (missing parts from reference TRBV5-1 and TRBJ1-2): KAGVTQTPRYLIKTRGQQVTLSCSPISGHRSVSWYQQTPGQGLQFLFEYFSETQRNKGNFPGRFSGRQFSNSRSEMNVSTLELGDSALYLCASSGGQGSYGYTFGSGTRLTVV.

The sample holds a few counts of this clonotype. Here the CDR3 DNA reads TGCAGTGCTAGAGAATCTAGCGGGGGCGAGCAGTACTTC. Its translation is CSARESSGGEQYF. The genes are TRBV20-1 and TRBJ2-7; 10 bases are a match to TRBD2. This CDR3 spans 13 amino acids. Germline-derived CDR1 and CDR2 are DFQATT and SNEGSKA (reference sequence). V shed 0 bases and J 6 bases; nucleotides not matched to a gene: 2.

V usage is TRBV27 and J usage is TRBJ2-3; D call uncertain. The germline CDR1 and CDR2 sequences are MNHEY and SMNVEV (reference sequence). V was cut by 4 bases and J by 1 base, with 9 bases left in between. The CDR3 totals 14 residues. The CDR3 region has the DNA TGTGCCAGCAGTTCGCTAAGGGGCACAGATACGCAGTATTTT. Its protein product is CASSSLRGTDTQYF.

The chain recombines TRBV7-9 with TRBJ2-4; unclear D gene. Trimming stripped 3 bases from V and 13 bases from J, with 13 bases between. CDR3 length: 12 amino acids. Looked up from germline, CDR1 is SEHNR and CDR2 is FQNEAQ (reference sequence). The CDR3 reads CASSLNSVGQYF. CDR3 DNA sequence: TGTGCCAGCAGCTTGAATTCCGTTGGGCAGTACTTC.

The table lists this clonotype with a few counts. The chain links TRBV18 to TRBJ2-7; D gene unclear. The CDR3 contains 8 residues. Per the germline V gene, CDR1 is KGHSH and CDR2 is LQKENI. Trimming cost V 9 bases and J 4 bases, with 1 base left between them. CDR3: CASYEQYF. CDR3 nucleotide sequence: TGTGCCAGTTACGAGCAGTACTTC.

The J gene is TRBJ1-2, the V gene TRBV27; 7 positions agree with TRBD1. V shed 3 bases and J 4 bases; nucleotides not matched to a gene: 11. The germline gives CDR1 MNHEY, CDR2 SMNVEV (reference sequence). CDR3 length equals 16 residues. The CDR3 DNA follows: TGTGCCAGCAGTTTGAGGACAGGCCTACACTCCTATGGCTACACCTTC. Its protein is CASSLRTGLHSYGYTF.